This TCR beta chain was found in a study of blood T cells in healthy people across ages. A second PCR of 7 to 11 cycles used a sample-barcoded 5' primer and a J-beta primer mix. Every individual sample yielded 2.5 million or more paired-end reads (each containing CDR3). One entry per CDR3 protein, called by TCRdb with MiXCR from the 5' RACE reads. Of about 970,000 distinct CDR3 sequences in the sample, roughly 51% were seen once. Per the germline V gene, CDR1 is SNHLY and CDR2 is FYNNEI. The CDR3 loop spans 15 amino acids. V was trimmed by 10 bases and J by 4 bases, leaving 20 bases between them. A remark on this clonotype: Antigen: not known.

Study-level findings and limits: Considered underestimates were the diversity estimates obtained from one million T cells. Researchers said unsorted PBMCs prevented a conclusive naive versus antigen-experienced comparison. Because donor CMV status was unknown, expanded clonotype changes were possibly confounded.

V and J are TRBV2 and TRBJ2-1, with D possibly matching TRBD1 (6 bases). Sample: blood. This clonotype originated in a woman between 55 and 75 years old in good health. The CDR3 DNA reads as TGTGCCACCTCCAGGGGCTACTCGACTTACAATGAGCAGTTCTTC. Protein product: CATSRGYSTYNEQFF. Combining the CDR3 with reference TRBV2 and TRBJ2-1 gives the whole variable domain EPEVTQTPSHQVTQMGQEVILRCVPISNHLYFYWYRQILGQKVEFLVSFYNNEISEKSEIFDDQFSVERPDGSNFTLKIRSTKLEDSAMYFCATSRGYSTYNEQFFGPGTRLTVL.